This TCR beta chain was captured in a study of CD8 T cells in ankylosing spondylitis. Germline V lookup: CDR1 DFQATT, CDR2 SNEGSKA (reference sequence). V was shortened by 3 bases and J by 3 bases, with 9 bases between the two germline ends. The CDR3 sequence is 14 residues long. This clonotype was recorded a few times. What it binds is unknown. TCRdb re-derived calls from the 5' RACE reads in MiXCR, one entry per CDR3 protein. The table shows more than 600,000 distinct CDR3 sequences, with under 20% occurring only once. Whole-study results and caveats: Significant enrichment of disease-linked clones was reportedly seen in matched ankylosing spondylitis synovial fluid. Blood of patients with ankylosing spondylitis appeared to be characterized by a TCR beta motif of eight highly homologous variants.

The clonotype originates from a male donor with ankylosing spondylitis. This chain connects TRBV20-1 to TRBJ1-6; D perhaps matches TRBD1 (5 bases). Sequencing was done on a sample of blood, either unsorted or a sorted T cell fraction (not recorded which). The CDR3 nucleotides are TGCAGTGCTAGTCGGACATACTATAATTCACCCCTCCACTTT. This codes for CSASRTYYNSPLHF.